This paragraph covers one T cell receptor (beta chain) sequence. The data derive from a study of cytomegalovirus exposure and HLA in healthy donors. TCRdb keeps only in-frame clones here, not all; method: immunoSEQ multiplex PCR. The sample holds approximately 160,000 clones, approximately 91% seen once. Material for sequencing was PBMCs. The TCR originated in a woman younger than 35 in good health and CMV-seropositive.

The CDR3 reads CASSQGLRAYEQYF. Written as DNA, the CDR3 is TGCGCCAGCAGCCAAGGATTGAGGGCTTACGAGCAGTACTTC. The chain carries TRBV4-1 and TRBJ2-7, with D maybe TRBD2 (5 bases). The germline V and J ends were trimmed by 1 base and 4 bases, with 11 bases remaining between them. Germline V gives CDR1 MGHRA, CDR2 YSYEKL. The CDR3 consists of 14 residues.